This T cell receptor (beta chain) comes out of a study of cytomegalovirus exposure and HLA in healthy donors. Overall study context: Counted in an early data release were about 85 million unique TCRs from HLA-typed donors.

Participants comprised healthy donors of bone marrow. V was cut by 6 bases and J by 5 bases, with 20 bases left in between. Germline V CDR1 and CDR2: MNHEY, SMNVEV (reference sequence). The CDR3 sequence is 15 residues long. With regard to this clone: No antigen is known for it.

Study results and caveats: The classifier reportedly diagnosed cytomegalovirus status with high sensitivity and specificity. A list of more than 150 TCR beta chains associated with cytomegalovirus was given.

Primers: 60 Vbeta forward and 13 Jbeta reverse. Sequencing was performed with immunoSEQ multiplex PCR; in TCRdb, only in-frame clones are kept and a portion is missing. The sample lists 110,000 to 150,000 clones, 82% seen once, with roughly 9.7% in the top ten. V and J are TRBV27 and TRBJ2-7; a weak D match, TRBD1 (5 bases). The origin of this receptor is a woman in her sixties or seventies in good health and CMV-seropositive. Input material: PBMCs. CDR3 sequence: CASSTTAATGDEQYF. The CDR3 nucleotides are TGTGCCAGCAGCACAACGGCCGCAACAGGAGACGAGCAGTACTTC.